One and the same sample provided the 30 T cell receptor beta chains below, sequenced in a study of T cells in Graves' hyperthyroidism and ophthalmopathy. Amplification of TCR beta CDR3 regions was performed using RNA transcripts as template. HTBI primers were employed in a first-round RT-PCR of the TCR CDR3. TCRdb redid the calling of the multiplex PCR reads with MiXCR, one entry per CDR3 protein. The table has some 760,000 distinct CDR3 sequences, approximately 14% seen once. The sequencing input was blood. Receptor source: a woman aged 18-29 years with Graves' hyperthyroidism.

The chain joins TRBV4-1 to TRBJ1-5, with 9 bases fitting TRBD1. This CDR3 region has 20 residues. Per the germline V gene, CDR1 is MGHRA and CDR2 is YSYEKL. The junction had 13 bases not matched to a gene; V was cut back by 1 base and J by 0 bases. This CDR3 reads CASSQVKGQGGTYSNQPQHF. The CDR3 region has the DNA TGCGCCAGCAGCCAAGTCAAGGGACAGGGTGGAACCTATAGCAATCAGCCCCAGCATTTT.

This clonotype occurred many times. The chain has TRBV28 and TRBJ2-3, with D perhaps TRBD1 (7 bases). V gave up 2 bases and J gave up 4 bases, with 16 bases separating them. The germline gives CDR1 MDHEN, CDR2 SYDVKM. CDR3 length: 16 residues. In DNA form, the CDR3 reads TGTGCCAGCAGTTTAACCCCGGGCAGGGGGGCAGATACGCAGTATTTT. Translating gives CASSLTPGRGADTQYF.

The rearrangement uses TRBV24-1 and TRBJ1-2, with D perhaps matching TRBD1 (6 bases). The germline gives CDR1 KGHDR, CDR2 SFDVKD. Trimming pared 3 bases from V and 7 bases from J, leaving 14 bases between. The CDR3 length is 14 residues. The CDR3 sequence: CATSDKHRVGGYTF. The CDR3 coding sequence is TGTGCCACCAGTGATAAGCACAGGGTCGGTGGCTACACCTTC.

This clonotype was seen at least ten times. The gene calls are TRBV2 and TRBJ2-7; 7 nucleotides agree with TRBD1. This CDR3 has 14 amino acids. After removal of 4 bases from V and 3 bases from J, the junction contained 6 bases not matched to a gene. CDR1 SNHLY and CDR2 FYNNEI come from the germline V gene. The CDR3 loop reads CASSADRVRYEQYF. The CDR3 bases are TGTGCCAGCAGTGCCGACAGGGTGCGCTACGAGCAGTACTTC.

The CDR3 reads CASSNSSGSYYNEQFF. The CDR3, as DNA: TGTGCCAGCAGCAACTCTAGCGGGAGTTACTACAATGAGCAGTTCTTC. V is TRBV7-2 and J is TRBJ2-1; TRBD2 aligns across 10 bases. J gave up 3 bases and V 5 bases, and 7 bases lay outside the gene matches. The CDR3 loop spans 16 amino acids. CDR1 is SGHTA, CDR2 FQGNSA, per germline.

This clonotype was counted many times. The chain carries TRBV6-4 and TRBJ1-1; 8 bases map to TRBD1. V shed 2 bases and J 8 bases; nucleotides not matched to a gene: 10. CDR3 size: 15 residues. From germline, CDR1 is MRHNA and CDR2 SNTAGT. In DNA form, the CDR3 reads TGTGCCAGCAGTGACCCCTTGGACAGGGCTGGCGAAGCTTTCTTT. Protein: CASSDPLDRAGEAFF.

This clonotype was seen repeatedly, ten times or more. The chain employs TRBV19 and TRBJ1-1, with TRBD1 matching 7 bases. The trim removed 2 bases at V and 5 bases at J, leaving 5 bases unmatched. This CDR3 spans 14 amino acids. Germline V CDR1 and CDR2: LNHDA, SQIVND (reference sequence). In nucleotides, the CDR3 is TGTGCCAGTAGTATACACGACAGGGCGACTGAAGCTTTCTTT. Residues: CASSIHDRATEAFF.

Here the CDR3 reads CATSDLPRTGAPDTQYF. The DNA for the CDR3 is TGTGCCACCAGTGATTTGCCCCGGACAGGGGCCCCAGATACGCAGTATTTT. The rearrangement uses TRBV24-1 and TRBJ2-3; 9 bases match TRBD1. The length of the CDR3 is 17 residues. CDR1 and CDR2 from the germline V gene are KGHDR and SFDVKD. Trimming cost V 0 bases and J 4 bases; bases outside gene matches: 7.

This clonotype was detected many times. The rearrangement uses TRBV18 and TRBJ2-5; 7 bases align to TRBD2. Germline lookup yields CDR1 KGHSH and CDR2 LQKENI. V was pared by 6 bases and J by 1 base, with 5 bases of the junction left unmatched. This CDR3 is 14 amino acids long. The CDR3 here is CASSRGSLQETQYF. CDR3 nucleotide sequence: TGTGCCAGCTCTCGCGGGAGTCTCCAAGAGACCCAGTACTTC.

As concerns this clonotype: A much larger clonotype is one base distant, so this may be a read error. This chain links TRBV11-2 with TRBJ1-1; D is ambiguous. The CDR3 has 16 amino acids. V gave up 0 bases and J gave up 1 base, with 12 bases separating them. In germline, CDR1 is SGHAT, CDR2 FQNNGV. The CDR3 region is CASSLDTRTQNTEAFF. The DNA for the CDR3 is TGTGCCAGCAGCTTAGATACTAGGACCCAGAACACTGAAGCTTTCTTT. Using reference TRBV11-2 and TRBJ1-1 for the parts outside the CDR3, the full variable domain is EAGVAQSPRYKIIEKRQSVAFWCNPISGHATLYWYQQILGQGPKLLIQFQNNGVVDDSQLPKDRFSAERLKGVDSTLKIQPAKLEDSAVYLCASSLDTRTQNTEAFFGQGTRLTVV.

This clonotype has just a few counts. The CDR3 DNA follows: TGCGCCAGCAGCCGGAGGGAGGGGGTGTACGAGCAGTACTTC. The encoded protein is CASSRREGVYEQYF. The chain uses TRBV4-1 and TRBJ2-7; D perhaps matches TRBD2 (7 bases). In germline, CDR1 is MGHRA, CDR2 YSYEKL. V was trimmed by 4 bases and J by 4 bases, leaving 14 bases between them. The length of the CDR3 is 14 residues.

This clonotype has a handful of counts. The chain carries TRBV6-5 and TRBJ1-5; D perhaps matches TRBD1 (6 bases). With 0 bases removed from V and 0 bases from J, the gap between germline ends came to 12 bases. The CDR3 totals 17 residues. Germline values: CDR1 MNHEY, CDR2 SVGAGI. This CDR3 reads CASSYSGGGPSNQPQHF. The CDR3 coding sequence is TGTGCCAGCAGTTACTCCGGCGGGGGGCCTAGCAATCAGCCCCAGCATTTT.

This clonotype was counted many times. The chain couples TRBV4-1 to TRBJ1-1, with a weak D call TRBD1 (6 bases). Trimming took off 2 bases at V and 4 bases at J, with 14 bases between the two ends. Germline V CDR1 and CDR2: MGHRA, YSYEKL. The CDR3 spans 15 residues. This CDR3 is CASSQLQGVGTEAFF. CDR3 coding DNA: TGCGCCAGCAGCCAACTACAGGGTGTAGGCACTGAAGCTTTCTTT.

This clonotype has ten or more counts. The CDR3 sequence is CASNKVGSQYF. The CDR3 DNA follows: TGTGCCAGCAACAAAGTTGGGTCGCAGTATTTT. The rearrangement links TRBV28 to TRBJ2-3; D gene uncertain. The CDR3 has 11 amino acids. V was trimmed by 7 bases and J by 10 bases, leaving 12 bases between them. The germline V gene has CDR1 MDHEN and CDR2 SYDVKM.

With regard to this clonotype: This may be a read error, as it is one base from a much larger clone. The gene calls are TRBV12-3 or TRBV12-4 and TRBJ2-1; D is perhaps TRBD2 (5 bases). The end of the DNA fits TRBJ2-7 better, so the J call may be wrong. The CDR3 is made up of 14 amino acids. CDR3 sequence reads: CASSPNGLYNEQYF. The CDR3 DNA reads as TGTGCCAGCAGCCCAAACGGACTCTACAATGAGCAGTACTTC.

The table lists this clonotype with many counts. The chain is built from TRBV4-2 and TRBJ2-1; 11 nucleotides line up with TRBD2. Trimming removed 2 bases from V and 3 bases from J; junction bases left unmatched: 3. Germline CDR1 LGHNA, CDR2 YNFKEQ. The CDR3 spans 16 residues. CDR3 region: CASSQRGTSGYNEQFF. DNA for the CDR3: TGTGCCAGCAGCCAACGCGGGACTAGCGGCTACAATGAGCAGTTCTTC.

In its sample, this clonotype was seen many times. V is TRBV20-1 and J is TRBJ2-7, with 10 bases fitting TRBD2. From germline, CDR1 is DFQATT and CDR2 SNEGSKA (reference sequence). CDR3 length: 13 amino acids. Losses at the gene ends were 6 bases for V and 5 bases for J; bases not matched to a gene: 7. CDR3 in DNA: TGCAGTGCCACCTTAGCGGGAGGAGACGAGCAGTACTTC. It encodes CSATLAGGDEQYF.

This clonotype was recorded at least ten times. V gene TRBV6-2 or TRBV6-3 combines with J gene TRBJ1-2; D is unresolved. The CDR3 extends over 12 amino acids. CDR1 and CDR2 from the germline V gene are MNHEY and SVGEGT. V lost 1 base and J 3 bases, leaving 3 bases between the germline ends. This CDR3 reads CASSYLDYGYTF. CDR3 DNA: TGTGCCAGCAGTTACTTGGACTATGGCTACACCTTC.

This clonotype has at least ten counts. The chain combines TRBV20-1 with TRBJ1-2, with a tentative D call TRBD1 (6 bases). CDR1 DFQATT and CDR2 SNEGSKA come from the germline V gene (reference sequence). The CDR3 consists of 13 residues. Trimming took 6 bases from V and 4 from J, leaving 15 bases between them. The CDR3 DNA reads as TGCAGTGCCTTCACAGGGAGACTCTATGGCTACACCTTC. Translating gives CSAFTGRLYGYTF.

This clonotype was seen repeatedly, ten times or more. V usage is TRBV12-3 or TRBV12-4 and J usage is TRBJ2-7; D perhaps matches TRBD2 (5 bases). Trimming removed 5 bases from V and 2 bases from J, with 10 bases in between. CDR3 size: 13 residues. CDR3 sequence (DNA): TGTGCCAGCAGTCCTCGGCGGGCCTACGAGCAGTACTTC. It translates to CASSPRRAYEQYF.

This clonotype was observed at least ten times. The chain recombines TRBV4-1 with TRBJ2-7, with a tentative D call TRBD2 (5 bases). The CDR3 has 15 amino acids. Germline assignment: CDR1 MGHRA and CDR2 YSYEKL. Trimming cost V 2 bases and J 1 base, with 12 bases left between them. In nucleotides, the CDR3 is TGCGCCAGCAGCCAAATGAGGGTACCATCCTACGAGCAGTACTTC. Its protein product is CASSQMRVPSYEQYF.

The sample holds many counts of this clonotype. The CDR3 DNA is TGTGCCAGCAGTTACAGGGGAATGAACACTGAAGCTTTCTTT. This encodes CASSYRGMNTEAFF. The J gene is TRBJ1-1, the V gene TRBV2, with 7 nucleotides matching TRBD1. CDR1 and CDR2 from the germline V gene are SNHLY and FYNNEI. This CDR3 contains 14 residues. The J segment lost 0 bases and the V segment lost 5 bases, leaving 3 bases of the junction unmatched.

This clonotype showed up many times. V is TRBV6-1 and J is TRBJ2-5; 12 bases are a match to TRBD1. This CDR3 has 15 residues. Germline V lookup: CDR1 MNHNS, CDR2 SASEGT. V shed 6 bases and J 0 bases; nucleotides not matched to a gene: 2. CDR3 region: CASRGTGGYQETQYF. The CDR3 bases are TGTGCCAGCAGGGGGACAGGGGGCTACCAAGAGACCCAGTACTTC.

The chain links TRBV5-5 to TRBJ2-7; the D call may be TRBD1 or TRBD2 (5 bases each). V was shortened by 0 bases and J by 7 bases, with 17 bases between the two germline ends. Per germline, CDR1 SGHKS and CDR2 YYEKEE (reference sequence). The CDR3 spans 15 residues. The CDR3 spells CASSLGAPGTREQYF. The CDR3 DNA sequence: TGTGCCAGCAGCTTGGGCGCACCGGGGACGCGGGAGCAGTACTTC.

This clonotype was counted at least ten times. V usage is TRBV20-1 and J usage is TRBJ1-1; D is undetermined. Germline-derived CDR1 and CDR2 are DFQATT and SNEGSKA (reference sequence). The ends were cut back, 3 bases at V and 8 bases at J, with 16 bases in the middle. The CDR3 runs 13 residues. As DNA, the CDR3 is TGCAGTGCTAGGTCGTTCCCAGGAGCCGAAGCTTTCTTT. Its translation is CSARSFPGAEAFF.

This clonotype was seen many times. This chain's CDR3 is CSARKTSGRVLDTQYF. CDR3 sequence (DNA): TGCAGTGCTAGAAAAACTAGCGGGAGGGTGTTAGATACGCAGTATTTT. V gene TRBV20-1 combines with J gene TRBJ2-3, with 13 bases matching TRBD2. Germline CDR1 DFQATT, CDR2 SNEGSKA (reference sequence). This CDR3 comprises 16 residues. Trimming cost V 2 bases and J 5 bases; bases outside gene matches: 7.

This clonotype has ten or more counts. This chain uses TRBV6-2 or TRBV6-3 with TRBJ1-2, with D tentatively TRBD1 (5 bases). CDR3 length: 11 amino acids. From germline, CDR1 is MNHEY and CDR2 SVGEGT. V shed 2 bases and J shed 10 bases, with 8 bases lying between them. In nucleotides, the CDR3 is TGTGCCAGCAGTTACGACAGAGCCTACACCTTC. Its translation is CASSYDRAYTF.

This clonotype was found many times. The chain combines TRBV7-2 with TRBJ2-3; D remains unclear. Trimming left V 3 bases short and J 0 bases short, with 10 bases between. The germline gives CDR1 SGHTA, CDR2 FQGNSA. This CDR3 contains 15 residues. The DNA for the CDR3 is TGTGCCAGCAGCTTGACAAAGCTGAGCACAGATACGCAGTATTTT. This gives the protein CASSLTKLSTDTQYF. Full variable domain (missing parts from reference TRBV7-2 and TRBJ2-3): GAGVSQSPSNKVTEKGKDVELRCDPISGHTALYWYRQSLGQGLEFLIYFQGNSAPDKSGLPSDRFSAERTGGSVSTLTIQRTQQEDSAVYLCASSLTKLSTDTQYFGPGTRLTVL.

This clonotype was observed a few times. A much larger clone differs from this one at a single base, so this may be a read error. Here the CDR3 omits its conserved ending phenylalanine or tryptophan, so a read error is the likely source. The rearrangement uses TRBV5-1 and TRBJ2-7; TRBD1 matches at 11 bases. The V gene's germline CDR1 is SGHRS and CDR2 YFSETQ. The CDR3 is 15 residues long. With V trimmed by 1 base and J by 3 bases, 3 bases remained unmatched. The DNA for the CDR3 is TGCGCCAGCAGCTTGCGGACAGGGGGCAACTACGAGCAGTACCTC. It encodes CASSLRTGGNYEQYL.

The genes are TRBV6-1 and TRBJ2-7; 9 positions match TRBD1. The CDR3 extends over 15 amino acids. Trimming removed 7 bases from V and 2 bases from J; junction bases left unmatched: 9. Germline assignment: CDR1 MNHNS and CDR2 SASEGT. The CDR3 bases are TGTGCCAGCAACTCCGGGACAGGGTCCCCCTACGAGCAGTACTTC. The encoded protein is CASNSGTGSPYEQYF.